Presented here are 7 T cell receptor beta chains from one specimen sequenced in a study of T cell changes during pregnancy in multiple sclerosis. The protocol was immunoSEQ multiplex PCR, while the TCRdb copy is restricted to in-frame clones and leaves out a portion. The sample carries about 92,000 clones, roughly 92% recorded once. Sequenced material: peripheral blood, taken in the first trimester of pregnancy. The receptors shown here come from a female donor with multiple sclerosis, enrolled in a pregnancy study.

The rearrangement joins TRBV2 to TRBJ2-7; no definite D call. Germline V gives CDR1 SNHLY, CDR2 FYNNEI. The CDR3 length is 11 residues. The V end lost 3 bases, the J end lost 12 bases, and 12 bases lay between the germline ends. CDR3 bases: TGTGCCAGCAGTGATGACTTGGGTGCGTACTTC. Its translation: CASSDDLGAYF.

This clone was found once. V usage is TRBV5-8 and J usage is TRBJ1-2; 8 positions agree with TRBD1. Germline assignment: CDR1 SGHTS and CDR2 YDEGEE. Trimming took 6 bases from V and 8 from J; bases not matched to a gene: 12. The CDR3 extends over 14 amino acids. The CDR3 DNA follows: TGTGCCAGCACCCGTTGGTCAGGGGGCGAAGGCTACACCTTC. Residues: CASTRWSGGEGYTF. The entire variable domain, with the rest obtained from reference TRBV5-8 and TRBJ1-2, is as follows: EAGVTQSPTHLIKTRGQQATLRCSPISGHTSVYWYQQALGLGLQFLLWYDEGEERNRGNFPPRFSGRQFPNYSSELNVNALELEDSALYLCASTRWSGGEGYTFGSGTRLTVV.

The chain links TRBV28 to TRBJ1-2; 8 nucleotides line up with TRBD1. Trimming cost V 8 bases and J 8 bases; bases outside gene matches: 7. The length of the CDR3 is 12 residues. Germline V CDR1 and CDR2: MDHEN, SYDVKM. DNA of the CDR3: TGTGCCAGCCAGACAGGGGTTGAGGGCTACACCTTC. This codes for CASQTGVEGYTF.

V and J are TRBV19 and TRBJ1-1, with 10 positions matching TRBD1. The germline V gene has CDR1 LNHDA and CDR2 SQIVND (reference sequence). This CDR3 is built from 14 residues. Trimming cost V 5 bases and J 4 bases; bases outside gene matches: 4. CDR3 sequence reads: CASSSRTGGTEAFF. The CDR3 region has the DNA TGTGCCAGTAGTTCCCGGACAGGGGGCACTGAAGCTTTCTTT. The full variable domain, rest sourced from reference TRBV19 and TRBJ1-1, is DGGITQSPKYLFRKEGQNVTLSCEQNLNHDAMYWYRQDPGQGLRLIYYSQIVNDFQKGDIAEGYSVSREKKESFPLTVTSAQKNPTAFYLCASSSRTGGTEAFFGQGTRLTVV.

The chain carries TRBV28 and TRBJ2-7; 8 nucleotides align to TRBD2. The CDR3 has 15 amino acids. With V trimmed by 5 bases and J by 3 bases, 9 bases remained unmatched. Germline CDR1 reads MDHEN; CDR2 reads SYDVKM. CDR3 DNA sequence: TGTGCCAGCAGTGAAAGCGGGAGAGTTAACTACGAGCAGTACTTC. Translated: CASSESGRVNYEQYF.

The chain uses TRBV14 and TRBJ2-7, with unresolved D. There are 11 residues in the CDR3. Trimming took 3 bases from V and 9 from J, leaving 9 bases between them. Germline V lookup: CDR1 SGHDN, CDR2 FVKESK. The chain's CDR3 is CASSHIEAQYF. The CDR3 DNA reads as TGTGCCAGCAGCCATATAGAGGCGCAGTACTTC.

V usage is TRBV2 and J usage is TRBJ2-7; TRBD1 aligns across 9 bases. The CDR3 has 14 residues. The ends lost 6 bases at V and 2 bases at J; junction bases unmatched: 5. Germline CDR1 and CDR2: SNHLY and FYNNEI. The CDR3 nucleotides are TGTGCCAGCAGGGGGACAGGGTGGCCCTACGAGCAGTACTTC. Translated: CASRGTGWPYEQYF.